The 32 T cell receptor beta chains below were found in one sample sequenced in a study of human T cells and chemical hapten exposure (dated by TCRdb to about 2021). The library was obtained by RACE. TCRdb names NextSeq 500 as the instrument used. The raw public reads went through TCRdb reprocessing: fastp at Q25, MiXCR clone calling, in-frame beta chains kept. When rows share a CDR3 protein, they turn into one entry using the most common DNA and genes. This sample has 70,000 to 80,000 distinct CDR3 sequences in its table, and around 30% of those were observed once. The ten biggest clones cover roughly 9.8% of the sample. The time point label here, explained by the study, means: patch test 1, 2 weeks after DPC sensitization. This sample's treatment or condition label indicates: therapeutic diphenylcyclopropenone sensitization with weekly scalp DPC. Sequenced material: whole blood, taken in connection with sensitization to the hapten diphenylcyclopropenone (DPC). These receptors were taken from a man aged 40-55 years with alopecia areata. Some clones in this sample may be carry-over from other donors' samples.

The CDR3 nucleotides are TGTGCCAGTACTGGACAGGGGGCTTTCTACACCGGGGAGCTGTTTTTT. Amino acid sequence: CASTGQGAFYTGELFF. The genes are TRBV25-1 and TRBJ2-2, with 11 bases identical to TRBD1. Germline trimming cut 9 bases from V and 3 bases from J; bases unmatched to any gene: 9. This CDR3 is 16 amino acids long. Germline CDR1 MGHDK, CDR2 SYGVNS. Full variable domain (outside the CDR3, taken from reference TRBV25-1 and TRBJ2-2): EADIYQTPRYLVIGTGKKITLECSQTMGHDKMYWYQQDPGMELHLIHYSYGVNSTEKGDLSSESTVSRIRTEHFPLTLESARPSHTSQYLCASTGQGAFYTGELFFGEGSRLTVL.

This clonotype was seen only a few times. CDR3 region: CASIPRRQENTEAFF. CDR3 sequence (DNA): TGTGCCAGCATCCCTAGAAGGCAGGAAAACACTGAAGCTTTCTTT. The chain uses TRBV12-3 or TRBV12-4 and TRBJ1-1; D unclear. The length of the CDR3 is 15 residues. Trimming took off 7 bases at V and 2 bases at J, with 17 bases between the two ends.

This clonotype turned up a few times. The V call is TRBV10-3, the J call TRBJ1-2, with D uncertain. V lost 10 bases and J lost 4, with 16 bases in between. Germline CDR1 is ENHRY and CDR2 is SYGVKD. The CDR3 contains 13 residues. CDR3 in DNA: TGTGCCACCCGGGGTTCCCCTCTCTATGGCTACACCTTC. Encoded protein: CATRGSPLYGYTF.

This clonotype has a handful of counts. This sequence joins TRBV6-5 and TRBJ2-2, with 10 bases identical to TRBD2. CDR3 length: 17 amino acids. V gave up 0 bases and J gave up 4 bases; unmatched junction bases: 5. Germline CDR1 and CDR2: MNHEY and SVGAGI. The CDR3 region has the DNA TGTGCCAGCAGTTACTCCGGGACTAGCGCGAGCACCGGGGAGCTGTTTTTT. Its translation is CASSYSGTSASTGELFF.

The chain has TRBV27 and TRBJ2-2; D possibly corresponds to TRBD2 (6 bases). The CDR3 loop spans 16 amino acids. Between the trimmed V and J ends, which lost 4 bases and 4 bases, there was a span of 16 bases. The germline gives CDR1 MNHEY, CDR2 SMNVEV (reference sequence). CDR3: CASSSPGEGITGELFF. The CDR3 DNA is TGTGCCAGCAGTTCACCGGGAGAGGGGATCACCGGGGAGCTGTTTTTT.

The table lists this clonotype with a few counts. The chain recombines TRBV12-3 or TRBV12-4 with TRBJ2-6; D is uncertain. With 7 bases removed from V and 2 bases from J, the gap between germline ends came to 15 bases. The CDR3 is made up of 16 amino acids. The CDR3 spells CASTQTSFPGANVLTF. The CDR3 coding sequence is TGTGCCAGCACTCAGACCAGCTTTCCTGGGGCCAACGTCCTGACTTTC.

The rearrangement links TRBV18 to TRBJ2-3; D uncertain. The germline CDR1 and CDR2 sequences are KGHSH and LQKENI. V lost 6 bases to trimming and J lost 2 bases, with 15 bases between them. The CDR3 extends over 15 amino acids. CDR3 region: CASSPSRIYTDTQYF. DNA of the CDR3: TGTGCCAGCTCCCCCAGTAGGATTTACACAGATACGCAGTATTTT.

This chain links TRBV28 with TRBJ2-3, with TRBD1 identical over 7 bases. The CDR3 covers 16 residues. Germline CDR1 and CDR2: MDHEN and SYDVKM. Trimming removed 4 bases from V and 9 bases from J; junction bases left unmatched: 16. The CDR3 sequence: CASSSLQGVPPRTQYF. In DNA form, the CDR3 reads TGTGCCAGCAGTTCCCTCCAGGGGGTCCCTCCCAGGACGCAGTATTTT. The full variable domain, with the rest looked up from reference TRBV28 and TRBJ2-3, is DVKVTQSSRYLVKRTGEKVFLECVQDMDHENMFWYRQDPGLGLRLIYFSYDVKMKEKGDIPEGYSVSREKKERFSLILESASTNQTSMYLCASSSLQGVPPRTQYFGPGTRLTVL.

This sequence joins TRBV12-3 or TRBV12-4 and TRBJ2-5; no definite D call. This CDR3 has 14 amino acids. The V and J ends lost 4 bases and 3 bases respectively, with 12 bases between them. CDR3 bases: TGTGCCAGCAGTTCCACGTACCCGGAAGAGACCCAGTACTTC. Its protein is CASSSTYPEETQYF.

The chain carries TRBV6-2 or TRBV6-3 and TRBJ2-1; a possible D gene is TRBD1 (6 bases). CDR1 and CDR2 from the germline V gene are MNHEY and SVGEGT. V lost 5 bases to trimming and J lost 7 bases, with 15 bases between them. The CDR3 covers 14 residues. The CDR3 reads CASSREQGRNEQFF. CDR3 bases: TGTGCCAGCAGTCGAGAACAGGGTCGGAATGAGCAGTTCTTC.

The chain carries TRBV15 and TRBJ2-7, with 8 bases identical to TRBD2. CDR1 is LNHNV, CDR2 YYDKDF, per germline (reference sequence). Unmatched junction bases numbered 17, after V lost 2 bases and J lost 2 bases. The length of the CDR3 is 19 residues. Here the CDR3 DNA reads TGTGCCACCAGCAGATCACACCTTATAGCGGGAAAAGTCACCTACGAGCAGTACTTC. It encodes CATSRSHLIAGKVTYEQYF.

The rearrangement joins TRBV12-3 or TRBV12-4 to TRBJ1-5, with D perhaps matching TRBD1 (6 bases). The CDR3 has 14 residues. V was pared by 4 bases and J by 4 bases, with 11 bases between. Written as DNA, the CDR3 is TGTGCCAGCAGTTCCAGGGGTGGGAATCAGCCCCAGCATTTT. This translates into CASSSRGGNQPQHF.

This clonotype showed up just a few times. The chain employs TRBV5-1 and TRBJ2-7; maybe TRBD1 (7 bases). Trimming removed 5 bases at V and 5 bases at J, with 20 bases between. This CDR3 region has 15 residues. Germline V lookup: CDR1 SGHRS, CDR2 YFSETQ. CDR3 coding DNA: TGCGCCAGCAGGTCGGGGGCAGGGGGTATCCACGAGCAGTACTTC. It translates to CASRSGAGGIHEQYF.

V gene TRBV20-1 combines with J gene TRBJ2-7; D gene ambiguous. The CDR3 is made up of 12 amino acids. Germline V gene lookup returns CDR1 DFQATT and CDR2 SNEGSKA (reference sequence). Trimming shortened V by 0 bases and J by 6 bases, and 9 bases separated the two germline ends. The CDR3 nucleotides read TGCAGTGCTAGAGATGTGGGCCCCGAGCAGTACTTC. This sequence encodes CSARDVGPEQYF.

The V call is TRBV5-1, the J call TRBJ2-3, with TRBD2 matching over 12 bases. The germline V gene has CDR1 SGHRS and CDR2 YFSETQ. The CDR3 covers 16 residues. V shed 4 bases and J 4 bases; nucleotides not matched to a gene: 7. The CDR3 region is CASSIVTSGSPDTQYF. For the CDR3, the DNA is TGCGCCAGCAGCATCGTGACTAGCGGGAGTCCAGATACGCAGTATTTT.

The V call is TRBV6-2 or TRBV6-3, the J call TRBJ2-3; no firm D call. CDR3 length equals 12 residues. Trimming shortened V by 2 bases and J by 4 bases, and 4 bases separated the two germline ends. CDR1 is MNHEY and CDR2 is SVGEGT in the germline V gene. The CDR3 loop is CASSYGPDTQYF. CDR3 DNA sequence: TGTGCCAGCAGTTACGGTCCAGATACGCAGTATTTT.

The genes are TRBV19 and TRBJ2-6; D gene uncertain. CDR3 length equals 15 residues. Trimming took off 1 base at V and 0 bases at J, with 4 bases between the two ends. Germline V CDR1 and CDR2: LNHDA, SQIVND (reference sequence). CDR3 in DNA: TGTGCCAGTAGTATAGGTGTCTCTGGGGCCAACGTCCTGACTTTC. Protein: CASSIGVSGANVLTF.

This clonotype has a handful of counts. The chain links TRBV7-2 to TRBJ1-3; the D is unclear. The CDR3 loop spans 14 amino acids. V was pared by 4 bases and J by 0 bases, with 7 bases between. Germline V CDR1 and CDR2: SGHTA, FQGNSA. The CDR3 region is CASSSSVSGNTIYF. CDR3 nucleotides: TGTGCCAGCAGCTCGTCGGTCTCTGGAAACACCATATATTTT.

The CDR3 nucleotides read TGTGCCAGCAGTCACGACAGGCCAGCTAACTATGGCTACACCTTC. Its protein product is CASSHDRPANYGYTF. The rearrangement joins TRBV6-5 to TRBJ1-2; weak D call: TRBD1 (6 bases). The CDR3 has 15 amino acids. Trimming shortened V by 5 bases and J by 0 bases, and 13 bases separated the two germline ends. Germline-derived CDR1 and CDR2 are MNHEY and SVGAGI.

This clonotype was seen a handful of times. This sequence joins TRBV2 and TRBJ2-1, with 14 bases lining up with TRBD2. This CDR3 is built from 18 residues. Germline V CDR1 and CDR2: SNHLY, FYNNEI. After removal of 6 bases from V and 3 bases from J, the junction contained 10 bases not matched to a gene. CDR3 in DNA: TGTGCCAGCAGATCCGGGACTAGCGGGAGTGGGGGCTACAATGAGCAGTTCTTC. Translation gives CASRSGTSGSGGYNEQFF.

The rearrangement links TRBV15 to TRBJ1-1; D remains unclear. Trimming removed 1 base at V and 1 base at J, with 4 bases between. CDR3 length equals 13 residues. CDR1 and CDR2 (germline): LNHNV, YYDKDF (reference sequence). CDR3 loop: CATSRGSNTEAFF. The CDR3 DNA follows: TGTGCCACCAGCAGAGGGTCGAACACTGAAGCTTTCTTT. The entire variable domain, with the rest obtained from reference TRBV15 and TRBJ1-1, is as follows: DAMVIQNPRYQVTQFGKPVTLSCSQTLNHNVMYWYQQKSSQAPKLLFHYYDKDFNNEADTPDNFQSRRPNTSFCFLDIRSPGLGDTAMYLCATSRGSNTEAFFGQGTRLTVV.

This sequence joins TRBV6-2 or TRBV6-3 and TRBJ1-5; maybe TRBD1 (5 bases). This CDR3 has 17 residues. V was pared by 2 bases and J by 5 bases, with 19 bases between. CDR1 is MNHEY, CDR2 SVGEGT, per germline. CDR3 DNA sequence: TGTGCCAGCAGTTACCCAAGGGGCGCTACCGTGGATCAGCCCCAGCATTTT. Translated: CASSYPRGATVDQPQHF.

The rearrangement joins TRBV5-1 to TRBJ2-2; D is unresolved. The CDR3 is 14 amino acids. Trimming took off 5 bases at V and 4 bases at J, with 12 bases between the two ends. The germline CDR1 and CDR2 sequences are SGHRS and YFSETQ. CDR3: CASRIGSITGELFF. The DNA of the CDR3 is TGCGCCAGCAGGATAGGGTCTATCACCGGGGAGCTGTTTTTT. The full variable domain, completed using reference TRBV5-1 and TRBJ2-2, is KAGVTQTPRYLIKTRGQQVTLSCSPISGHRSVSWYQQTPGQGLQFLFEYFSETQRNKGNFPGRFSGRQFSNSRSEMNVSTLELGDSALYLCASRIGSITGELFFGEGSRLTVL.

The CDR3 here is CASSPGQVNTEAFF. The DNA of the CDR3 is TGCGCCAGCAGCCCTGGACAGGTGAACACTGAAGCTTTCTTT. The chain carries TRBV5-1 and TRBJ1-1; 7 bases fit TRBD1. This CDR3 is 14 amino acids long. V shed 4 bases, J shed 0 bases, and the junction held 3 bases outside the gene matches. The germline CDR1 and CDR2 sequences are SGHRS and YFSETQ. The full variable domain, with the rest looked up from reference TRBV5-1 and TRBJ1-1, is KAGVTQTPRYLIKTRGQQVTLSCSPISGHRSVSWYQQTPGQGLQFLFEYFSETQRNKGNFPGRFSGRQFSNSRSEMNVSTLELGDSALYLCASSPGQVNTEAFFGQGTRLTVV.

The chain recombines TRBV11-1 with TRBJ1-6; the D is unclear. The V gene's germline CDR1 is SGHAT and CDR2 FQDESV (reference sequence). V dropped 0 bases and J dropped 13 bases, with 10 bases sitting between them. This CDR3 has 13 residues. CDR3 amino acids: CASSLAPTDPLHF. Written as DNA, the CDR3 is TGTGCCAGCAGCTTAGCCCCGACGGACCCCCTCCACTTT.

This sequence joins TRBV2 and TRBJ2-7; 7 bases are a match to TRBD1. This CDR3 has 13 residues. The germline V gene has CDR1 SNHLY and CDR2 FYNNEI. The J segment lost 0 bases and the V segment lost 7 bases, leaving 3 bases of the junction unmatched. The CDR3: CASTWDSSYEQYF. Written as DNA, the CDR3 is TGTGCCAGCACCTGGGACAGCTCCTACGAGCAGTACTTC.

The chain uses TRBV20-1 and TRBJ1-5; D is possibly TRBD1 (5 bases). Trimming shortened V by 0 bases and J by 5 bases, and 14 bases separated the two germline ends. The CDR3 has 15 amino acids. Germline-derived CDR1 and CDR2 are DFQATT and SNEGSKA (reference sequence). The CDR3 DNA is TGCAGTGCTAGAGATGGGGGGGAGGTAGATCAGCCCCAGCATTTT. Its translation is CSARDGGEVDQPQHF.

V usage is TRBV7-2 and J usage is TRBJ2-5; D uncertain. This CDR3 has 13 amino acids. V lost 0 bases and J lost 4, with 6 bases in between. Germline-derived CDR1 and CDR2 are SGHTA and FQGNSA. The CDR3 is CASSLAGRETQYF. The CDR3 DNA is TGTGCCAGCAGCTTAGCCGGAAGAGAGACCCAGTACTTC.

The chain recombines TRBV3-1 with TRBJ2-4; D is undetermined. With 1 base removed from V and 6 bases from J, the gap between germline ends came to 7 bases. This CDR3 comprises 13 residues. CDR1 LGHDT and CDR2 YNNKEL come from the germline V gene (reference sequence). The CDR3 nucleotides are TGTGCCAGCAGCCAAGGTTGGAGAAACATTCAGTACTTC. Its protein is CASSQGWRNIQYF. The full variable domain, in which reference TRBV3-1 and TRBJ2-4 provide the parts outside the CDR3, is DTAVSQTPKYLVTQMGNDKSIKCEQNLGHDTMYWYKQDSKKFLKIMFSYNNKELIINETVPNRFSPKSPDKAHLNLHINSLELGDSAVYFCASSQGWRNIQYFGAGTRLSVL.

This clonotype was seen a few times. This chain joins TRBV11-1 and TRBJ1-5; no clear D gene. Germline CDR1 reads SGHAT; CDR2 reads FQDESV (reference sequence). The V end lost 0 bases, the J end lost 4 bases, and 4 bases lay between the germline ends. The CDR3 length is 13 residues. This CDR3 is CASSLAGNQPQHF. The CDR3 nucleotides read TGTGCCAGCAGCTTAGCAGGGAATCAGCCCCAGCATTTT.

This clonotype was detected once. The CDR3 reads CASSFGVGSGNTIYF. The CDR3, as DNA: TGTGCCAGCAGTTTTGGAGTGGGCTCTGGAAACACCATATATTTT. V and J are TRBV12-3 or TRBV12-4 and TRBJ1-3; D not resolved. V dropped 3 bases and J dropped 0 bases, with 9 bases sitting between them. The CDR3 is 15 amino acids.

This sequence joins TRBV6-5 and TRBJ2-7; no firm D call. The CDR3 spans 15 residues. Germline CDR1 and CDR2: MNHEY and SVGAGI. Trimming cost V 0 bases and J 1 base, with 10 bases left between them. In nucleotides, the CDR3 is TGTGCCAGCAGTTACTCGTCACGGCAGTCCTACGAGCAGTACTTC. The encoded protein is CASSYSSRQSYEQYF.